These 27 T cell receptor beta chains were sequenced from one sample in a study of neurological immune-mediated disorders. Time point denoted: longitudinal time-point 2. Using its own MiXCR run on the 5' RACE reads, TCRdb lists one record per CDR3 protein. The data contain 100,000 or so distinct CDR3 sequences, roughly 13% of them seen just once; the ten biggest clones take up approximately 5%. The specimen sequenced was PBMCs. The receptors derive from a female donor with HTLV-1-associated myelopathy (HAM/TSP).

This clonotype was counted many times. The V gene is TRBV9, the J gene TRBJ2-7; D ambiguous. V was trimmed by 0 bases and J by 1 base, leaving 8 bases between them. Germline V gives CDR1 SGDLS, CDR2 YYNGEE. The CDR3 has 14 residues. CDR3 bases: TGTGCCAGCAGCGTAGATGACGGATCCTACGAGCAGTACTTC. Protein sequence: CASSVDDGSYEQYF.

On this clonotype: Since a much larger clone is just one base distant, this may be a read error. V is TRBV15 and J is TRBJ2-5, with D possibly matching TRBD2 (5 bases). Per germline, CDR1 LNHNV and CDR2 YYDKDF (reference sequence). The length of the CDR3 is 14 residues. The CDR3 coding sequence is TGTGCTACCAGCCTTCCGTGGGAGAAAGATACCCAGTACTTC. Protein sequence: CATSLPWEKDTQYF.

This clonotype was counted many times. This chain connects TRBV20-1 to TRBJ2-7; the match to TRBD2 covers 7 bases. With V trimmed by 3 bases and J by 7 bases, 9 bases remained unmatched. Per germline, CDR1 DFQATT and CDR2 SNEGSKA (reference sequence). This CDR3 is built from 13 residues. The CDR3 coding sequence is TGCAGTGCTAGGGGGCTAGCGGAGGGGGAGCAGTACTTC. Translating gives CSARGLAEGEQYF.

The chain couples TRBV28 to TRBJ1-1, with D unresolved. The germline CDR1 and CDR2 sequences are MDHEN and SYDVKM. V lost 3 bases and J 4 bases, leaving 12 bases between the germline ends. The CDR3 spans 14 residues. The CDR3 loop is CASSFGSRGTEAFF. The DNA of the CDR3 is TGTGCCAGCAGTTTCGGCTCCCGGGGCACTGAAGCTTTCTTT.

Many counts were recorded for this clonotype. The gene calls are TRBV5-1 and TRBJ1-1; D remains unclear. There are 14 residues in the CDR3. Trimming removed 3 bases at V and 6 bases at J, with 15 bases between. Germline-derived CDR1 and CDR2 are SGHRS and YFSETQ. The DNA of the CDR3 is TGCGCCAGCAGCTCCGGCATCCCAGGTCCTGAAGCTTTCTTT. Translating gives CASSSGIPGPEAFF.

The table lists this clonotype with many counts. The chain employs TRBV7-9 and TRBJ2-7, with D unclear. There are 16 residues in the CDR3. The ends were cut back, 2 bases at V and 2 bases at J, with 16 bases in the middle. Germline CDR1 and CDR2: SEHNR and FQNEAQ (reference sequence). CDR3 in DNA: TGTGCCAGCAGCTTAATGCTAGGGCCAACCACCTACGAGCAGTACTTC. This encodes CASSLMLGPTTYEQYF.

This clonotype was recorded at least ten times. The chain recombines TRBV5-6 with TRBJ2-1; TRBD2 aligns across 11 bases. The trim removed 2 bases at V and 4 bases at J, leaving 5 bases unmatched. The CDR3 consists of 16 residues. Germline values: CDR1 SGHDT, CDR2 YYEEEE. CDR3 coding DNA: TGTGCCAGCAGCTTTAGCGGGGGGGCCGCGTACAATGAGCAGTTCTTC. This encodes CASSFSGGAAYNEQFF.

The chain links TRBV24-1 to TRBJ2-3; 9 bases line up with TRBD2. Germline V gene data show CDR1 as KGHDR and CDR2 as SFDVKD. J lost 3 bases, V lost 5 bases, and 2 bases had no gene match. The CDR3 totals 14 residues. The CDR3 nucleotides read TGTGCCACCAGTGGTAGCGGGGGAACAGATACGCAGTATTTT. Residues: CATSGSGGTDTQYF.

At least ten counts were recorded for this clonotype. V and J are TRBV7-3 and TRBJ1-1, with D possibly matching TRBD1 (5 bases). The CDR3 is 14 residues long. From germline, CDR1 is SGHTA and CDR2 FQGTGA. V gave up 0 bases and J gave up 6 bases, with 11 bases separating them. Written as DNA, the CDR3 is TGTGCCAGCAGCTTAACCGGGACGGGATCTGAAGCTTTCTTT. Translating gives CASSLTGTGSEAFF.

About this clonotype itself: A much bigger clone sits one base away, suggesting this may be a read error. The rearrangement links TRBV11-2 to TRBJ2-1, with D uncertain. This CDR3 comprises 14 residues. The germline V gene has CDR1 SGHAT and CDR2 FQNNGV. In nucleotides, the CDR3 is TGTGCCAGCAGCTTAGTGAAACCCTACAATGAGAAGTTCTTC. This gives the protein CASSLVKPYNEKFF.

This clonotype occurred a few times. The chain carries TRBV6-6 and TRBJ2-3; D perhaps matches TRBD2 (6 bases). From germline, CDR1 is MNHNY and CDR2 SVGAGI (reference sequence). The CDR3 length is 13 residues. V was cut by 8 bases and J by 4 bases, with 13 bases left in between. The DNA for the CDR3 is TGTGCCAGCCGGGACTCCGCCGCAGATACGCAGTATTTT. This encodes CASRDSAADTQYF.

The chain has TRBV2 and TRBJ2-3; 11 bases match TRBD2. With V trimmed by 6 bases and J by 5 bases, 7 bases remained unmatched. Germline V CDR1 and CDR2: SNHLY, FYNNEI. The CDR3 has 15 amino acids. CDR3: CASRTSGAGGDTQYF. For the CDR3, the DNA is TGTGCCAGCAGGACTAGCGGGGCTGGTGGAGATACGCAGTATTTT.

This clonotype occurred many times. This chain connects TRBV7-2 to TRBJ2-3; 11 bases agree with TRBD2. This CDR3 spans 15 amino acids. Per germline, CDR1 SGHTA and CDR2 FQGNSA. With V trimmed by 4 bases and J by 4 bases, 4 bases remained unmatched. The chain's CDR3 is CASSSGTSGSDTQYF. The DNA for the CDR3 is TGTGCCAGCAGCTCCGGGACTAGCGGATCAGATACGCAGTATTTT.

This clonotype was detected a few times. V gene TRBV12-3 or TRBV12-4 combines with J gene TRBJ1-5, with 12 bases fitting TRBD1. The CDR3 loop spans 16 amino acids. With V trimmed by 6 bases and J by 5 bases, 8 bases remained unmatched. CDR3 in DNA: TGTGCCAGCAGACCGGGACAGGGGGCGGGTGATCAGCCCCAGCATTTT. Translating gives CASRPGQGAGDQPQHF.

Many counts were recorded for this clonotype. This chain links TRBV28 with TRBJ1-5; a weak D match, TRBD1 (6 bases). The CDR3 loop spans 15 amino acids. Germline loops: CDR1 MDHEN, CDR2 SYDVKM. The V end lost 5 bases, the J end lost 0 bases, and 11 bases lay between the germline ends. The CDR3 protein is CASSPWTVSNQPQHF. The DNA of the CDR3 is TGTGCCAGCAGTCCATGGACAGTTAGCAATCAGCCCCAGCATTTT.

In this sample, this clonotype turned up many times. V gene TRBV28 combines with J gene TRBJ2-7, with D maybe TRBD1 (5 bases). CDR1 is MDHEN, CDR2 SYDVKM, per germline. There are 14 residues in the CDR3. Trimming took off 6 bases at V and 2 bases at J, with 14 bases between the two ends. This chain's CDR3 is CASRAGSGTYEQYF. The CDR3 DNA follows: TGTGCCAGCAGAGCAGGGTCGGGTACCTACGAGCAGTACTTC.

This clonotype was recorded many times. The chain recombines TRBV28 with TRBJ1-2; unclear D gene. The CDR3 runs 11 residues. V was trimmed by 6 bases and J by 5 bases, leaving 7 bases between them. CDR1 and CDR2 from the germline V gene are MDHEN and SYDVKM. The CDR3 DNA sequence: TGTGCCAGCAGCACAGTGTATGGCTACACCTTC. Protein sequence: CASSTVYGYTF.

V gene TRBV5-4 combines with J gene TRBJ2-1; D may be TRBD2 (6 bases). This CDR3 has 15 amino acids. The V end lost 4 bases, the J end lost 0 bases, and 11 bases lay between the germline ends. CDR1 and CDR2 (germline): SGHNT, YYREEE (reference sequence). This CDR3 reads CASSPRDSSYNEQFF. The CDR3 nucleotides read TGTGCCAGCAGCCCGCGGGACTCCTCCTACAATGAGCAGTTCTTC.

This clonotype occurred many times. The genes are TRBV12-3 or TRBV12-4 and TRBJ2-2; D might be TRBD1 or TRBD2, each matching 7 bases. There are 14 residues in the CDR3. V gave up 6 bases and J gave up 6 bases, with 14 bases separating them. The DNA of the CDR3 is TGTGCCAGCAGGCAGGGGGGGGGTGCCGGGGAGCTGTTTTTT. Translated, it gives CASRQGGGAGELFF.

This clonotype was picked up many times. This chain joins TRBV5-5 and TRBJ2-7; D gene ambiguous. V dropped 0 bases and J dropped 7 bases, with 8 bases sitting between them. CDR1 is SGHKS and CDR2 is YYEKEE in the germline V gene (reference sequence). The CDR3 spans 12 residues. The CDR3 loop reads CASSLDTGEQYF. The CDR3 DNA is TGTGCCAGCAGCTTGGATACCGGGGAGCAGTACTTC. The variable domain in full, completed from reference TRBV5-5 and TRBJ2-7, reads DAGVTQSPTHLIKTRGQQVTLRCSPISGHKSVSWYQQVLGQGPQFIFQYYEKEERGRGNFPDRFSARQFPNYSSELNVNALLLGDSALYLCASSLDTGEQYFGPGTRLTVT.

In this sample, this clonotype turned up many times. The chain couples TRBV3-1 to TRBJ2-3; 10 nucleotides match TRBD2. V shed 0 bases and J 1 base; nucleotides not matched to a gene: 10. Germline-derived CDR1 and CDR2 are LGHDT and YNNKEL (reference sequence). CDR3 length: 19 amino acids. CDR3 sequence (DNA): TGTGCCAGCAGCCAAGATTGGCCTAGCGGGGGAATTCGCACAGATACGCAGTATTTT. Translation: CASSQDWPSGGIRTDTQYF.

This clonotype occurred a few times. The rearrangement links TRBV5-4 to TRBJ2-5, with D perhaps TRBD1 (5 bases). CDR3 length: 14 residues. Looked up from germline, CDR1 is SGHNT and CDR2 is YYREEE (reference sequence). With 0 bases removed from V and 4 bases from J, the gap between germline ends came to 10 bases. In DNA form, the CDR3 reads TGTGCCAGCAGCTTGGTACAGGAGAGAGAGACCCAGTACTTC. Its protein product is CASSLVQERETQYF. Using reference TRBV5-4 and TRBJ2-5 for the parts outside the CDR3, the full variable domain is ETGVTQSPTHLIKTRGQQVTLRCSSQSGHNTVSWYQQALGQGPQFIFQYYREEENGRGNFPPRFSGLQFPNYSSELNVNALELDDSALYLCASSLVQERETQYFGPGTRLLVL.

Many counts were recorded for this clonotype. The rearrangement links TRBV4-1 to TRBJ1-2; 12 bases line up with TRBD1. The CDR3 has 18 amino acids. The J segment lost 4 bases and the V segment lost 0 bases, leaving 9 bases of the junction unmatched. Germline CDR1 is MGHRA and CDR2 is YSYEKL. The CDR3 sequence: CASSQDLGTGGSLYGYTF. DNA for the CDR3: TGCGCCAGCAGCCAAGATCTAGGGACAGGGGGCTCCCTCTATGGCTACACCTTC.

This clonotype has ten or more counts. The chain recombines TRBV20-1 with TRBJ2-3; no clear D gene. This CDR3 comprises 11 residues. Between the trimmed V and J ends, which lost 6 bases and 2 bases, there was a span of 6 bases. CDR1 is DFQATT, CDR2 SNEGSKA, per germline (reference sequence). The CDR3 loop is CSARFTDTQYF. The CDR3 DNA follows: TGCAGTGCCCGATTCACAGATACGCAGTATTTT.

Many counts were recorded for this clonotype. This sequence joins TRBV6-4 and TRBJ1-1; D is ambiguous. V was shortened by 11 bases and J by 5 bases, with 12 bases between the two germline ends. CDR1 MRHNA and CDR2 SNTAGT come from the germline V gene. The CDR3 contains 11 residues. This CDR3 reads CACQSGTEAFF. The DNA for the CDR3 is TGTGCCTGCCAGTCGGGTACTGAAGCTTTCTTT.

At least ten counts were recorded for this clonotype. The chain's CDR3 is CASSAGTGTYEQYF. The CDR3 DNA follows: TGCGCCAGCAGCGCCGGGACAGGTACCTACGAGCAGTACTTC. The V gene is TRBV5-1, the J gene TRBJ2-7; 8 positions agree with TRBD1. This CDR3 region has 14 residues. The germline V gene has CDR1 SGHRS and CDR2 YFSETQ. Trimming took 4 bases from V and 2 from J; bases not matched to a gene: 5.

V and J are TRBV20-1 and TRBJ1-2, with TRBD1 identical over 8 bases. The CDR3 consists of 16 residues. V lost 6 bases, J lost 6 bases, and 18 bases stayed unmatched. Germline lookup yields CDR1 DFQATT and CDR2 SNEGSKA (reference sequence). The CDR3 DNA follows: TGCAGTGCCGTACACAAATCCAGGGGGCGTGGGAATGGCTACACCTTC. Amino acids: CSAVHKSRGRGNGYTF.